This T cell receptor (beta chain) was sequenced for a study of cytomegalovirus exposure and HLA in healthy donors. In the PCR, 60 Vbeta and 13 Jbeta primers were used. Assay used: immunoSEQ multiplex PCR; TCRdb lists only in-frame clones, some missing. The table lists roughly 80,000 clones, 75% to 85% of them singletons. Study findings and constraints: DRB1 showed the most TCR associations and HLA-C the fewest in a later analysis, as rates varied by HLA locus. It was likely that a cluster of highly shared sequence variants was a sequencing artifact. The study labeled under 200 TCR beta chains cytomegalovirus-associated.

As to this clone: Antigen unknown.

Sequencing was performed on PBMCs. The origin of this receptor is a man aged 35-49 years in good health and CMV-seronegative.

The CDR3 coding sequence is TGCGCCAGCAGCCAAGATTACGCGTTTAGGGGTAGCAATCAGCCCCAGCATTTT. Protein product: CASSQDYAFRGSNQPQHF. V gene TRBV4-3 combines with J gene TRBJ1-5, with D tentatively TRBD1 (5 bases). Germline-derived CDR1 and CDR2 are LGHNA and YSLEER. This CDR3 is built from 18 residues. Deletions cut 0 bases from V and 0 bases from J, with 15 bases between.